What follows are 8 T cell receptor beta chains derived from one specimen sequenced in a study of T cells in Graves' hyperthyroidism and ophthalmopathy. TCR beta CDR3 sequences were amplified from RNA transcripts. Primed by the HTBI set, a first-round RT-PCR was run on the TCR CDR3. TCRdb ran MiXCR on the multiplex PCR reads and lists one entry per CDR3 protein. The sample comprises roughly 640,000 distinct CDR3 sequences, approximately 16% of which are singletons, and more than 3% rests with the top ten. Sequences were obtained from blood. Every receptor here comes from a woman aged 35 to 49 with Graves' ophthalmopathy.

This clonotype came up many times. V is TRBV28 and J is TRBJ2-5; D remains unclear. The germline CDR1 and CDR2 sequences are MDHEN and SYDVKM. The ends were cut back, 2 bases at V and 7 bases at J, with 8 bases in the middle. The CDR3 has 12 amino acids. Here the CDR3 DNA reads TGTGCCAGCAGTTTACCGACTGTGACCCAGTACTTC. This translates into CASSLPTVTQYF. The full variable domain, completed using reference TRBV28 and TRBJ2-5, is DVKVTQSSRYLVKRTGEKVFLECVQDMDHENMFWYRQDPGLGLRLIYFSYDVKMKEKGDIPEGYSVSREKKERFSLILESASTNQTSMYLCASSLPTVTQYFGPGTRLLVL.

The gene calls are TRBV30 and TRBJ2-2; 8 bases line up with TRBD2. Germline loops: CDR1 GTSNPN, CDR2 SVGIG (reference sequence). The CDR3 totals 15 residues. The CDR3 is CARKVAGGRTGELFF. The CDR3 nucleotides read TGTGCTCGGAAGGTGGCGGGGGGAAGGACCGGGGAGCTGTTTTTT.

This clonotype was found many times. The CDR3 DNA reads as TGCGCCAGCAGCTTGCGGACTAGCGGGGACAACAATGAGCAGTTCTTC. Its translation: CASSLRTSGDNNEQFF. This rearrangement joins TRBV5-1 to TRBJ2-1; TRBD2 matches at 12 bases. The CDR3 extends over 16 amino acids. In germline, CDR1 is SGHRS, CDR2 YFSETQ. With 1 base clipped from V and 5 bases from J, the junction kept 4 bases outside the gene matches.

This clonotype was observed a few times. The V call is TRBV7-9, the J call TRBJ1-2; D not certain. There are 13 residues in the CDR3. The germline V gene has CDR1 SEHNR and CDR2 FQNEAQ (reference sequence). The germline V and J ends were trimmed by 5 bases and 4 bases, with 11 bases remaining between them. The CDR3 DNA is TGTGCCAGCAGCCCCTCACTCCTCTATGGCTACACCTTC. Residues: CASSPSLLYGYTF. Drawing the rest from reference TRBV7-9 and TRBJ1-2, the complete variable domain is DTGVSQNPRHKITKRGQNVTFRCDPISEHNRLYWYRQTLGQGPEFLTYFQNEAQLEKSRLLSDRFSAERPKGSFSTLEIQRTEQGDSAMYLCASSPSLLYGYTFGSGTRLTVV.

This clonotype was recorded many times. The chain uses TRBV11-2 and TRBJ1-3; the D is unclear. The V end lost 5 bases, the J end lost 4 bases, and 3 bases lay between the germline ends. Germline V CDR1 and CDR2: SGHAT, FQNNGV. The CDR3 covers 11 residues. CDR3 sequence (DNA): TGTGCCAGCAGCGTGGGAAACACCATATATTTT. As protein: CASSVGNTIYF. The complete variable domain, with remaining parts taken from reference TRBV11-2 and TRBJ1-3, reads EAGVAQSPRYKIIEKRQSVAFWCNPISGHATLYWYQQILGQGPKLLIQFQNNGVVDDSQLPKDRFSAERLKGVDSTLKIQPAKLEDSAVYLCASSVGNTIYFGEGSWLTVV.

The chain has TRBV20-1 and TRBJ1-5, with TRBD1 matching 7 bases. The CDR3 has 16 amino acids. Trimming removed 0 bases from V and 2 bases from J; junction bases left unmatched: 7. Per the germline V gene, CDR1 is DFQATT and CDR2 is SNEGSKA (reference sequence). CDR3: CSARDYRGPGNQPQHF. The DNA for the CDR3 is TGCAGTGCTAGAGATTACAGGGGACCGGGCAATCAGCCCCAGCATTTT.

The gene calls are TRBV4-1 and TRBJ2-6; D ambiguous. Trimming took off 1 base at V and 0 bases at J, with 4 bases between the two ends. CDR1 is MGHRA and CDR2 is YSYEKL in the germline V gene. This CDR3 has 15 residues. CDR3 DNA sequence: TGCGCCAGCAGCCAAGCGATCTCTGGGGCCAACGTCCTGACTTTC. Protein product: CASSQAISGANVLTF.

The table lists this clonotype with many counts. The chain employs TRBV15 and TRBJ2-3, with 7 nucleotides matching TRBD2. The V gene's germline CDR1 is LNHNV and CDR2 YYDKDF (reference sequence). The CDR3 is 13 amino acids. Trimming at V came to 3 bases and at J to 6 bases, leaving 3 bases not matched to a gene. The CDR3 bases are TGTGCCACCAGCAGGGTACTAGCGGATACGCAGTATTTT. The encoded protein is CATSRVLADTQYF.